This T cell receptor beta chain was captured in a study of blood T cell repertoires in COVID-19. Study-wide background: Italy, Spain and the United States were the sources of the convalescent and acute COVID-19 samples.

The V end lost 6 bases, the J end lost 2 bases, and 22 bases lay between the germline ends. The length of the CDR3 is 17 residues. Per the germline V gene, CDR1 is SNHLY and CDR2 is FYNNEI. Assay: immunoSEQ multiplex PCR; the TCRdb copy retains only in-frame clones and omits some. The table has 120,000 or so clones, roughly 90% seen once; the top ten hold around 7.3%. The clonotype comes from a man in his fifties or sixties with acute or convalescent COVID-19. The sequencing input was peripheral blood. The chain has TRBV2 and TRBJ1-2, with D tentatively TRBD1 (6 bases). CDR3 sequence: CASSDSPGEVSNYGYTF. CDR3 coding DNA: TGTGCCAGCAGCGATTCCCCAGGGGAAGTCTCGAACTATGGCTACACCTTC.